The subject of this entry is one T cell receptor beta chain. Its antigen remains unidentified. No much larger clone exists at a distance of one base, and base qualities are not known. These data belong to a study of CD4+ T cells in melanoma (dated by TCRdb to 2022 to 2024). About the full investigation: Neoantigen-specific CD4+ T cells in human melanoma were what the study investigated.

Library construction relied on the immunoSEQ multiplex PCR assay. TCRdb's version of the immuneACCESS table is confined to in-frame rearrangements and falls short of the full clone set. An unresolved V gene accounts for under half of the shortfall where checked; the remainder is of unknown origin. For this sample there are about 11,000 clones; around 64% appear just once. The ten largest clonotypes hold roughly an eighth of the sample. The junction carries 20 bases between V and J, which are trimmed by 8 bases and 0 bases respectively. The CDR3 has 17 amino acids, counting the end cysteine and phenylalanine. Just the 51-base CDR3 DNA is kept, in frame starting at base 1. According to the germline V gene, CDR1 reads MGHDK and CDR2 reads SYGVNS. What the authors observed across the whole study: Neoantigen-specific CD4+ T cells were reported to be correlated with the function of CD8+ T cells, macrophages and B cells. Diverse differentiation states were reported to be shown by neoantigen-specific CD4+ T cells in melanoma.

The donors were melanoma patients. Recombination linked TRBV25-1 to TRBJ1-5, with no confidently assigned D gene. Sequences were obtained from cells from a culture (not recorded whether cultured in vitro). The receptor was isolated from a human donor with melanoma. The nucleotide sequence is TGTGCCAGCGGATACCACGACCCAGAGTATAGCAATCAGCCCCAGCATTTT. This translates into CASGYHDPEYSNQPQHF.